This TCR beta chain was observed in a study of response to subunit inactivated influenza vaccine. As regards this clonotype: The antigen is unknown. Sequence at one end of the junction differs from germline and may be a read error.

General study findings and limits: New T cells are recruited in small numbers by each seasonal influenza vaccination, according to the authors' suggestion.

Germline loops: CDR1 SGHAT, CDR2 FQNNGV. CDR3 length: 15 residues. TCRdb re-called the RT-PCR reads with MiXCR, one entry per CDR3 protein. The profile shows hundreds of thousands of distinct CDR3 sequences, around 13% of them singletons. The sequenced sample was PBMCs from blood, obtained 40 to 50 days after vaccination. This sequence joins TRBV11-2 and TRBJ2-6; D is ambiguous. The receptor comes from a man between 50 and 59 years old who received an inactivated influenza vaccine. The CDR3 nucleotides are TGTGCCAGCAGCCCCTCAGTCTCTAGGGCCAACGTCCTGACTTTC. Translating gives CASSPSVSRANVLTF.